This entry lists 15 T cell receptor beta chains sequenced from one sample in a study of shared clonotypes between healthy human individuals. The method was immunoSEQ multiplex PCR; TCRdb's version includes in-frame clones alone and lacks a portion of them. The sample includes some 1 million clones, about 75% of them seen just once. The specimen was memory CD4+ T cells sorted from blood. Subset of the sample: CD45RA-negative fraction. These receptors were taken from a man aged 18 to 30 in good health.

V is TRBV4-2 and J is TRBJ2-6; weak D call: TRBD1 (5 bases). V lost 8 bases to trimming and J lost 4 bases, with 18 bases between them. The germline V gene has CDR1 LGHNA and CDR2 YNFKEQ. The CDR3 has 16 amino acids. CDR3 bases: TGTGCCAGCCAGGCCCTAACGGCAGGGGGGGCCAACGTCCTGACTTTC. Translation: CASQALTAGGANVLTF.

This clone was counted a single time. The J gene is TRBJ2-7, the V gene TRBV6-6; perhaps D is TRBD1 or TRBD2 (5 bases each). The ends were cut back, 9 bases at V and 0 bases at J, with 15 bases in the middle. Germline loops: CDR1 MNHNY, CDR2 SVGAGI (reference sequence). The CDR3 consists of 14 residues. CDR3 coding DNA: TGTGCCAGTAATCCCCCAGGGAGCTCCTACGAGCAGTACTTC. It translates to CASNPPGSSYEQYF.

The gene calls are TRBV11-2 and TRBJ1-1; D may be TRBD1 (6 bases). The germline V gene encodes CDR1 SGHAT and CDR2 FQNNGV. V gave up 4 bases and J gave up 1 base, with 16 bases separating them. The CDR3 loop spans 16 amino acids. In DNA form, the CDR3 reads TGTGCCAGCAGCTACTACAACAGGGAGTGGAACACTGAAGCTTTCTTT. It codes for CASSYYNREWNTEAFF.

This chain uses TRBV13 with TRBJ2-1; D gene ambiguous. The CDR3 extends over 15 amino acids. The germline CDR1 and CDR2 sequences are PRHDT and FYEKMQ (reference sequence). The ends were cut back, 8 bases at V and 4 bases at J, with 18 bases in the middle. The CDR3 sequence: CASPLLATGYNEQFF. In DNA form, the CDR3 reads TGTGCCAGCCCTCTTCTTGCCACGGGTTACAATGAGCAGTTCTTC.

The chain couples TRBV7-6 to TRBJ2-7; D possibly corresponds to TRBD1 (5 bases). Looked up from germline, CDR1 is SGHVS and CDR2 is FNYEAQ. V shed 4 bases and J shed 8 bases, with 12 bases lying between them. The CDR3 has 12 residues. CDR3 protein: CASSSPGNKQYF. The CDR3 DNA reads as TGTGCCAGCAGCTCGCCAGGGAATAAGCAGTACTTC.

V is TRBV19 and J is TRBJ1-4; a possible D gene is TRBD1 (5 bases). The germline V and J ends were trimmed by 6 bases and 6 bases, with 20 bases remaining between them. CDR3 length: 16 residues. Germline V gives CDR1 LNHDA, CDR2 SQIVND (reference sequence). CDR3 DNA: TGTGCCAGTAGGACCAGGGCCCGCCTGGGGGATGAAAAACTGTTTTTT. It codes for CASRTRARLGDEKLFF.

The chain uses TRBV7-2 and TRBJ2-3; D is undetermined. Germline V CDR1 and CDR2: SGHTA, FQGNSA. The V end was cut by 4 bases, the J end by 6 bases, with 8 bases between. The CDR3 length is 12 residues. This chain's CDR3 is CASSSYSDTQYF. DNA of the CDR3: TGTGCCAGCAGCTCCTACTCGGATACGCAGTATTTT.

This clone was seen a few times. This chain links TRBV6-1 with TRBJ2-7; 10 positions agree with TRBD1. Germline V lookup: CDR1 MNHNS, CDR2 SASEGT. CDR3 size: 15 residues. V lost 5 bases, J lost 4 bases, and 8 bases stayed unmatched. CDR3 amino acids: CASSRGQGGTYEQYF. The CDR3 bases are TGTGCCAGCAGTCGAGGACAGGGGGGTACTTACGAGCAGTACTTC.

The chain employs TRBV5-1 and TRBJ2-1, with 7 bases that match TRBD1. The CDR3 covers 16 residues. Trimming at V came to 0 bases and at J to 7 bases, leaving 10 bases not matched to a gene. Germline loops: CDR1 SGHRS, CDR2 YFSETQ. The CDR3 nucleotides read TGCGCCAGCAGCTTGGCCGGCAGGGGGTTTGGGAATGAGCAGTTCTTC. Translated, it gives CASSLAGRGFGNEQFF.

The CDR3 spells CASSLREGEDEQYF. CDR3 DNA sequence: TGTGCCAGCAGCTTAAGGGAAGGGGAAGACGAGCAGTACTTC. The chain uses TRBV7-9 and TRBJ2-7, with D possibly being TRBD1 (5 bases). V lost 2 bases to trimming and J lost 5 bases, with 13 bases between them. Looked up from germline, CDR1 is SEHNR and CDR2 is FQNEAQ (reference sequence). This CDR3 spans 14 amino acids. Variable domain in full (rest from reference TRBV7-9 and TRBJ2-7): DTGVSQNPRHKITKRGQNVTFRCDPISEHNRLYWYRQTLGQGPEFLTYFQNEAQLEKSRLLSDRFSAERPKGSFSTLEIQRTEQGDSAMYLCASSLREGEDEQYFGPGTRLTVT.

With respect to this clone: Other DNA sequences in this specimen translate into the identical CDR3. The genes are TRBV19 and TRBJ2-5, with 7 bases lining up with TRBD2. The germline CDR1 and CDR2 sequences are LNHDA and SQIVND (reference sequence). The length of the CDR3 is 14 residues. V was clipped by 5 bases and J by 1 base; unmatched bases: 4. Written as DNA, the CDR3 is TGTGCCAGTAGTCGGGGAGGGATCCAAGAGACCCAGTACTTC. Its protein is CASSRGGIQETQYF.

This chain joins TRBV10-3 and TRBJ2-3; D call uncertain. V was shortened by 10 bases and J by 1 base, with 15 bases between the two germline ends. Germline V gene lookup returns CDR1 ENHRY and CDR2 SYGVKD. This CDR3 region has 14 residues. The DNA for the CDR3 is TGTGCCACTGCCGGATACGATGGCACAGATACGCAGTATTTT. Amino acid sequence: CATAGYDGTDTQYF.

This chain's CDR3 is CASSVVDSFSAYGGEQYF. CDR3 sequence (DNA): TGTGCCAGCAGCGTAGTTGACTCTTTCAGCGCTTATGGAGGCGAGCAGTACTTC. The chain has TRBV9 and TRBJ2-7, with D possibly being TRBD2 (5 bases). V was pared by 0 bases and J by 6 bases, with 25 bases between. CDR1 is SGDLS, CDR2 YYNGEE, per germline. The CDR3 sequence is 18 residues long.

This rearrangement joins TRBV2 to TRBJ2-7, with 15 bases that match TRBD2. The germline CDR1 and CDR2 sequences are SNHLY and FYNNEI. Germline trimming cut 11 bases from V and 4 bases from J; bases unmatched to any gene: 3. The CDR3 extends over 13 amino acids. CDR3 loop: CAGGTSGRYEQYF. The CDR3 coding sequence is TGTGCCGGAGGGACTAGCGGGAGGTACGAGCAGTACTTC.

This clone occurred a few times. The chain uses TRBV27 and TRBJ1-1; 7 nucleotides align to TRBD1. CDR3 length equals 13 residues. Unmatched junction bases numbered 6, after V lost 5 bases and J lost 6 bases. CDR1 and CDR2 from the germline V gene are MNHEY and SMNVEV (reference sequence). CDR3 DNA: TGTGCCAGCAGTGACGACAGGGCCCCTGAAGCTTTCTTT. Translation gives CASSDDRAPEAFF.